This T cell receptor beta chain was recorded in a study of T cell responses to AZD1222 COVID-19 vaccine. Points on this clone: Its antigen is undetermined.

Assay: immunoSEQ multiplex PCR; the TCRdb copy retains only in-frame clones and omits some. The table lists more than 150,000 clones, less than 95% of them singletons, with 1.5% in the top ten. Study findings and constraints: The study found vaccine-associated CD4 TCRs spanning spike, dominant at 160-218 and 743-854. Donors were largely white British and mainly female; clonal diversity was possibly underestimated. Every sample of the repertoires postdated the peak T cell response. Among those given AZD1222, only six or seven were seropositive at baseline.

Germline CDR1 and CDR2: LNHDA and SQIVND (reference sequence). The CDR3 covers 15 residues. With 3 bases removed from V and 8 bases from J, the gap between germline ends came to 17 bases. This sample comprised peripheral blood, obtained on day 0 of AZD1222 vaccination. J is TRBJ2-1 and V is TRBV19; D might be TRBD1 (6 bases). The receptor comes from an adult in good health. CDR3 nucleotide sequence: TGTGCCAGTAGTATGCCCGTGGGGGCCTTCGATGAGCAGTTCTTC. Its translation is CASSMPVGAFDEQFF.